Below are 27 T cell receptor beta chains sequenced from a single sample in a study of blood T cell repertoires in COVID-19. The data were produced by immunoSEQ multiplex PCR, yet TCRdb's version contains in-frame clones alone and is incomplete. Of hundreds of thousands of clones listed, about 84% were seen once; the top ten hold approximately 4.6%. The sample taken for sequencing was PBMCs or T cells enriched from blood (not recorded which). The receptors stem from a man aged 30 to 39 with acute COVID-19.

This clone was found once. This chain uses TRBV5-1 with TRBJ2-6; D may be TRBD1 (5 bases). The V gene's germline CDR1 is SGHRS and CDR2 YFSETQ. V lost 4 bases and J lost 4, with 12 bases in between. The CDR3 consists of 15 residues. The CDR3 protein is CASSQQAAGANVLTF. For the CDR3, the DNA is TGCGCCAGCAGCCAACAGGCAGCAGGGGCCAACGTCCTGACTTTC.

Concerning this clone: Its ends do not fully match the called genes, so a read error is possible. J is TRBJ2-3 and V is TRBV12-5; the D gene is possibly TRBD1 (5 bases). The germline CDR1 and CDR2 sequences are LGHNT and FRNRAP. CDR3 length: 13 amino acids. CDR3 loop: CASGLVPTDTQYF. DNA for the CDR3: TGTGCTAGTGGTTTGGTACCGACAGACACGCAGTATTTT. The full variable domain, completed using reference TRBV12-5 and TRBJ2-3, is DARVTQTPRHKVTEMGQEVTMRCQPILGHNTVFWYRQTMMQGLELLAYFRNRAPLDDSGMPKDRFSAEMPDATLATLKIQPSEPRDSAVYFCASGLVPTDTQYFGPGTRLTVL.

This clone was found once. The sample holds other DNA sequences that translate to the same CDR3. The chain has TRBV6-4 and TRBJ2-1; 13 bases map to TRBD2. Germline CDR1 is MRHNA and CDR2 is SNTAGT. The CDR3 is 15 residues long. The V and J ends lost 6 bases and 7 bases, in that order; junction bases with no gene match: 6. CDR3 sequence: CASSELAGGRNEQFF. The CDR3 DNA is TGTGCCAGCAGCGAACTAGCGGGGGGGCGGAATGAGCAGTTCTTC.

This clone was seen at least ten times. The chain has TRBV18 and TRBJ1-3; D is unresolved. V was trimmed by 5 bases and J by 1 base, leaving 9 bases between them. The CDR3 is 14 residues long. Germline V gives CDR1 KGHSH, CDR2 LQKENI. In nucleotides, the CDR3 is TGTGCCAGCTCAGAAAGCGTGTCTGGAAACACCATATATTTT. It encodes CASSESVSGNTIYF.

The chain is built from TRBV7-2 and TRBJ2-6; possible D gene TRBD2, 5 bases. Germline assignment: CDR1 SGHTA and CDR2 FQGNSA. The germline V and J ends were trimmed by 3 bases and 3 bases, with 12 bases remaining between them. There are 16 residues in the CDR3. The chain's CDR3 is CASSFAGSGGANVLTF. DNA for the CDR3: TGTGCCAGCAGCTTCGCGGGCTCCGGTGGGGCCAACGTCCTGACTTTC.

The rearrangement joins TRBV28 to TRBJ2-5, with a possible D match to TRBD2 (5 bases). The germline V gene has CDR1 MDHEN and CDR2 SYDVKM. The CDR3 consists of 11 residues. V lost 5 bases and J lost 7, with 8 bases in between. CDR3 loop: CASSPRGTQYF. Here the CDR3 DNA reads TGTGCCAGCAGTCCACGGGGGACCCAGTACTTC.

CDR3 loop: CASSPGANPEQYF. CDR3 nucleotides: TGTGCCAGCTCACCGGGAGCGAACCCCGAGCAGTACTTC. This chain links TRBV18 with TRBJ2-7; TRBD2 is a possible D gene (5 bases). CDR1 and CDR2 from the germline V gene are KGHSH and LQKENI. V gave up 3 bases and J gave up 6 bases, with 12 bases separating them. The CDR3 is 13 residues long.

CDR3 sequence (DNA): TGTGCCAGCAGGAGTCCCGGGACAGGACTCTCCTACGAGCAGTACTTC. Amino acids: CASRSPGTGLSYEQYF. V and J are TRBV2 and TRBJ2-7; 8 bases fit TRBD1. Germline V CDR1 and CDR2: SNHLY, FYNNEI. This CDR3 contains 16 residues. Losses at the gene ends were 6 bases for V and 0 bases for J; bases not matched to a gene: 10. Combining the CDR3 with reference TRBV2 and TRBJ2-7 gives the whole variable domain EPEVTQTPSHQVTQMGQEVILRCVPISNHLYFYWYRQILGQKVEFLVSFYNNEISEKSEIFDDQFSVERPDGSNFTLKIRSTKLEDSAMYFCASRSPGTGLSYEQYFGPGTRLTVT.

V is TRBV2 and J is TRBJ2-5; 8 bases are shared with TRBD1. The CDR3 loop spans 15 amino acids. Trimming took 3 bases from V and 4 from J; bases not matched to a gene: 7. The V gene's germline CDR1 is SNHLY and CDR2 FYNNEI. CDR3 loop: CASSEVGRGRETQYF. CDR3 DNA sequence: TGTGCCAGCAGTGAGGTGGGCAGGGGGCGAGAGACCCAGTACTTC. The full variable domain, completed using reference TRBV2 and TRBJ2-5, is EPEVTQTPSHQVTQMGQEVILRCVPISNHLYFYWYRQILGQKVEFLVSFYNNEISEKSEIFDDQFSVERPDGSNFTLKIRSTKLEDSAMYFCASSEVGRGRETQYFGPGTRLLVL.

A remark on this clone: At the DNA level, this CDR3 is encoded by other sequences in the same sample as well. This chain links TRBV12-3 or TRBV12-4 with TRBJ1-5; a possible D gene is TRBD1 (5 bases). The V end lost 6 bases, the J end lost 5 bases, and 11 bases lay between the germline ends. This CDR3 region has 13 residues. CDR3 sequence: CASRRGGDQPQHF. The CDR3 DNA follows: TGTGCCAGCAGGAGAGGAGGGGATCAGCCCCAGCATTTT.

V is TRBV4-1 and J is TRBJ2-7; perhaps TRBD2 as D (5 bases). CDR1 and CDR2 (germline): MGHRA, YSYEKL. This CDR3 comprises 15 residues. The V end was cut by 0 bases, the J end by 3 bases, with 12 bases between. The CDR3 DNA is TGCGCCAGCAGCCAAGATCCGGGGTTGCACTACGAGCAGTACTTC. The encoded protein is CASSQDPGLHYEQYF.

The V and J genes are TRBV19 and TRBJ2-3; TRBD2 matches 7 bases. Germline V CDR1 and CDR2: LNHDA, SQIVND (reference sequence). The CDR3 length is 15 residues. Losses at the gene ends were 5 bases for V and 3 bases for J; bases not matched to a gene: 8. The CDR3 DNA follows: TGTGCCAGTAGTTCCGGGGGGAGCCTTACAGATACGCAGTATTTT. Amino acid sequence: CASSSGGSLTDTQYF.

This clone has only one observation. The chain couples TRBV12-5 to TRBJ2-7; no reliable D call. This CDR3 contains 14 residues. Germline assignment: CDR1 LGHNT and CDR2 FRNRAP. Between the trimmed V and J ends, which lost 4 bases and 2 bases, there was a span of 12 bases. The CDR3 nucleotides read TGTGCTAGTGGTTCCATACATACCACCTACGAGCAGTACTTC. This encodes CASGSIHTTYEQYF.

V and J are TRBV25-1 and TRBJ1-2; tentative D call: TRBD1 (5 bases). Trimming removed 6 bases from V and 6 bases from J, with 11 bases in between. CDR1 is MGHDK, CDR2 SYGVNS, per germline. The CDR3 loop spans 12 amino acids. The CDR3: CASREQGHGYTF. As DNA, the CDR3 is TGTGCCAGCAGAGAGCAGGGTCATGGCTACACCTTC.

This clone was recorded once. The V and J genes are TRBV7-9 and TRBJ2-6; D is unresolved. The CDR3 is 13 amino acids. V lost 8 bases to trimming and J lost 0 bases, with 5 bases between them. CDR1 is SEHNR and CDR2 is FQNEAQ in the germline V gene (reference sequence). CDR3 DNA sequence: TGTGCCAGCGCCGGCTCTGGGGCCAACGTCCTGACTTTC. Residues: CASAGSGANVLTF.

The V gene is TRBV5-4, the J gene TRBJ1-2, with 7 bases that match TRBD1. The CDR3 is 15 amino acids. Germline lookup yields CDR1 SGHNT and CDR2 YYREEE (reference sequence). Trimming at V came to 2 bases and at J to 4 bases, leaving 8 bases not matched to a gene. The CDR3 region is CASSFPTGNSYGYTF. CDR3 bases: TGTGCCAGCAGCTTCCCGACAGGGAATTCCTATGGCTACACCTTC.

The chain has TRBV4-1 and TRBJ1-2; a possible D gene is TRBD1 (6 bases). The germline V gene encodes CDR1 MGHRA and CDR2 YSYEKL. V was pared by 3 bases and J by 6 bases, with 17 bases between. The CDR3 spans 15 residues. In DNA, the CDR3 is TGCGCCAGCAGCCAGGAGACAGGCACCAAACATGGCTACACCTTC. This sequence encodes CASSQETGTKHGYTF.

This clone was counted once. The rearrangement uses TRBV30 and TRBJ1-1; D call uncertain. The ends were cut back, 0 bases at V and 7 bases at J, with 9 bases in the middle. Germline values: CDR1 GTSNPN, CDR2 SVGIG (reference sequence). CDR3 length equals 12 residues. CDR3: CAWSVQTFEAFF. The DNA for the CDR3 is TGTGCCTGGAGTGTTCAGACATTTGAAGCTTTCTTT.

This clone was counted between two and nine times. CDR3 DNA: TGTGCCAGCAGCTTAGGAGGGCTCGACAATGAGCAGTTCTTC. This encodes CASSLGGLDNEQFF. The chain joins TRBV5-4 to TRBJ2-1; D may be TRBD2 (6 bases). In germline, CDR1 is SGHNT, CDR2 YYREEE (reference sequence). Trimming pared 2 bases from V and 5 bases from J, leaving 11 bases between. The CDR3 has 14 amino acids.

This clone appeared once. The V call is TRBV2, the J call TRBJ2-1; 7 nucleotides match TRBD2. V shed 11 bases, J shed 4 bases, and the junction held 11 bases outside the gene matches. The CDR3 contains 14 residues. Germline-derived CDR1 and CDR2 are SNHLY and FYNNEI. CDR3 nucleotide sequence: TGTGCCGCTGGGAGGGAGCGGAGTTACAATGAGCAGTTCTTC. This translates into CAAGRERSYNEQFF.

The rearrangement links TRBV3-1 (or the pseudogene TRBV3-2) to TRBJ1-4; D perhaps matches TRBD1 (5 bases). The CDR3 runs to 18 residues. V lost 1 base and J 4 bases, leaving 19 bases between the germline ends. From germline, CDR1 is LGHDT and CDR2 YNNKEL (reference sequence). In DNA form, the CDR3 reads TGTGCCAGCAGCCAAGCCTCCTGGACCGGGGGGGATAATGAAAAACTGTTTTTT. This gives the protein CASSQASWTGGDNEKLFF.

The chain is built from TRBV15 and TRBJ2-2, with D perhaps TRBD2 (7 bases). CDR1 and CDR2 (germline): LNHNV, YYDKDF (reference sequence). Trimming stripped 3 bases from V and 1 base from J, with 9 bases between. This CDR3 comprises 15 residues. Here the CDR3 DNA reads TGTGCCACCAGCAGCGGGGGGCTGAACACCGGGGAGCTGTTTTTT. Translated, it gives CATSSGGLNTGELFF.

V usage is TRBV29-1 and J usage is TRBJ2-1, with D perhaps TRBD2 (6 bases). CDR1 and CDR2 (germline): SQVTM, ANQGSEA. Trimming took 4 bases from V and 0 from J, leaving 13 bases between them. The CDR3 has 15 residues. Here the CDR3 DNA reads TGCAGCGTTGGAGGGACTTACCCCTCCTACAATGAGCAGTTCTTC. Protein: CSVGGTYPSYNEQFF.

The count of this clone is one. This chain joins TRBV19 and TRBJ2-3; maybe TRBD2 (6 bases). Germline V gene sequence: CDR1 LNHDA, CDR2 SQIVND (reference sequence). V was shortened by 6 bases and J by 2 bases, with 12 bases between the two germline ends. The CDR3 has 14 amino acids. The CDR3 loop reads CASRSQRATDTQYF. The CDR3 DNA sequence: TGTGCCAGTAGGTCCCAGCGGGCCACAGATACGCAGTATTTT.

CDR3 nucleotide sequence: TGTGCCAGCAGCTTGTGGACTAGCGGGGGCCCCTACGAGCAGTACTTC. Encoded protein: CASSLWTSGGPYEQYF. J is TRBJ2-7 and V is TRBV5-4, with TRBD2 identical over 13 bases. This CDR3 is 16 amino acids long. CDR1 is SGHNT, CDR2 YYREEE, per germline (reference sequence). V trimming: 1 base; J trimming: 2 bases; junction bases outside the gene matches: 3.

This clone was detected only a few times. The chain recombines TRBV11-2 with TRBJ2-7, with no clear D. Germline loops: CDR1 SGHAT, CDR2 FQNNGV. This CDR3 is 11 amino acids long. Trimming left V 5 bases short and J 2 bases short, with 4 bases between. CDR3 DNA sequence: TGTGCCAGCAGCCTCCCCTACGAGCAGTACTTC. Encoded protein: CASSLPYEQYF.

This clone was observed a single time. This chain uses TRBV3-1 (or the pseudogene TRBV3-2) with TRBJ1-6, with 10 bases aligning to TRBD1. The CDR3 has 14 amino acids. Germline CDR1 LGHDT, CDR2 YNNKEL (reference sequence). Germline trimming cut 3 bases from V and 12 bases from J; bases unmatched to any gene: 5. The CDR3 DNA follows: TGTGCCAGCAGCCATCGACAGGGGGCGGGACCCCTCCACTTT. This codes for CASSHRQGAGPLHF.